This entry concerns a single T cell receptor beta chain. The record originates from a study of blood T cell repertoires in COVID-19. Study details: Material from acute and convalescent COVID-19 was sourced from the United States, Italy and Spain. The analysed material was cDNA or gDNA that came from T cells, B-cell-depleted T cells, or PBMCs.

In the original processing: Reference gene primers were amplified, and this amplification served to estimate nucleated cell counts. Only in-frame clones appear in the TCRdb table, and some are missing; sequencing was by immunoSEQ multiplex PCR. Clone size and the V and J calls come from that table; the DNA yielded D and trimming. The sample includes approximately 210,000 clones, about 90% of them seen just once. V shed 1 base and J 13 bases; nucleotides not matched to a gene: 3. The CDR3 is 12 residues long. Germline V gene sequence: CDR1 SEHNR, CDR2 FQNEAQ (reference sequence). The sequenced sample consisted of peripheral blood. The rearrangement uses TRBV7-9 and TRBJ2-1, with TRBD1 matching 8 bases. The sequence came from a man aged 25 to 40 with acute or convalescent COVID-19. The CDR3 loop reads CASSLEGTGQFF. In DNA, the CDR3 is TGTGCCAGCAGCTTAGAAGGGACAGGACAGTTCTTC.